The present entry profiles one T cell receptor beta chain with its context. What it recognizes is unknown. This record belongs to a study of cytomegalovirus exposure and HLA in healthy donors. Study in general: An earlier analysis identified 100 million to 130 million unique TCR beta sequences in some 170 million T cells.

Study-wide findings and caveats: The majority of CMV-associated TCR beta chains were reported as apparently HLA-restricted in a later analysis. The authors enumerated around 150 TCR beta chains as linked to cytomegalovirus. The sole available immune exposure information was CMV serostatus.

Both 60 Vbeta primers and 13 Jbeta primers went into the PCR. TCRdb's copy holds only in-frame clones and misses some; the assay was immunoSEQ multiplex PCR. Of under 150,000 clones listed, about four fifths are singletons. CDR3 size: 17 residues. Trimming removed 5 bases from V and 1 base from J, with 20 bases in between. CDR1 is PRHDT, CDR2 FYEKMQ, per germline (reference sequence). Specimen: PBMCs. This rearrangement joins TRBV13 to TRBJ1-1; tentative D call: TRBD1 (5 bases). The sequence derives from a male donor in good health and CMV-seronegative. DNA of the CDR3: TGTGCCAGCAGCAAGCCTGGTGGGGGGATCGGGAACACTGAAGCTTTCTTT. Translated: CASSKPGGGIGNTEAFF.